This is a list of T cell receptor beta chains from one sample in a study of blood T cell repertoires in COVID-19. Only in-frame clones appear in the TCRdb table, and some are missing; sequencing was by immunoSEQ multiplex PCR. Of roughly 350,000 clones in the sample, over 80% are singletons; the top ten hold over 6%. The sequencing input was peripheral blood. Receptors were obtained from a woman aged 50 to 65 with COVID-19, enrolled during active disease. The CDR3 runs from the conserved cysteine through the conserved F or W. A D gene is named only where the DNA matches it firmly. Clone size is shown for a subset of rows, as once, few, many or a class of expanded clone.

TRBV5-1	.	.	15	TRBJ2-6	CASTQTGSGANVLTF	TGCGCCAGCACCCAGACAGGCTCTGGGGCCAACGTCCTGACTTTC
TRBV7-2	.	once	13	TRBJ1-1	CASSLGQGFGAFF	TGTGCCAGCAGCTTGGGGCAGGGGTTTGGGGCTTTCTTT
TRBV10-1	.	.	15	TRBJ1-2	CASSESVVDSYGYTF	TGCGCCAGCAGTGAGTCAGTGGTGGACAGCTATGGCTACACCTTC
TRBV4-3	.	.	16	TRBJ1-2	CASSQVPGDANYGYTF	TGCGCCAGCAGCCAAGTACCAGGTGACGCTAACTATGGCTACACCTTC
TRBV19	.	.	13	TRBJ1-1	CASSPQRYTEAFF	TGTGCCAGTAGTCCACAGAGATACACTGAAGCTTTCTTT
TRBV15	.	.	13	TRBJ1-5	CATSREPSGPQHF	TGTGCCACCAGCAGAGAGCCCAGTGGGCCCCAGCATTTT
TRBV2	.	.	13	TRBJ2-2	CGVDGGGTGELFF	TGTGGGGTGGATGGGGGCGGCACCGGGGAGCTGTTTTTT
TRBV9	TRBD2	.	15	TRBJ2-2	CASSFGLAGVGELFF	TGTGCCAGCAGTTTTGGACTAGCGGGAGTCGGGGAGCTGTTTTTT
TRBV11-3	TRBD1	.	18	TRBJ1-5	CASSVRPGQGAGRQPQHF	TGTGCCAGCAGCGTACGCCCGGGACAGGGGGCCGGAAGGCAGCCCCAGCATTTT
TRBV9	TRBD1	.	16	TRBJ2-3	CASSLGTGGWTDTQYF	TGTGCCAGCAGCCTAGGGACAGGGGGATGGACAGATACGCAGTATTTT
TRBV7-2	TRBD1	.	16	TRBJ2-5	CASSLTRDRGLETQYF	TGTGCCAGCAGCTTAACCCGGGACAGGGGGCTGGAGACCCAGTACTTC
TRBV2	TRBD1	.	12	TRBJ2-7	CANGQGAYEQYF	TGTGCCAACGGACAGGGGGCTTACGAGCAGTACTTC
TRBV27	TRBD2	.	17	TRBJ2-7	CASSFLGSGRGAYEQYF	TGTGCCAGCAGTTTCCTGGGGAGCGGGAGGGGGGCCTACGAGCAGTACTTC
TRBV5-5	.	.	17	TRBJ2-5	CASSFVPTDMPGETQYF	TGTGCCAGCAGCTTCGTCCCGACAGACATGCCCGGGGAGACCCAGTACTTC
TRBV7-9	TRBD1	.	14	TRBJ1-5	CASQPTGPQQPQHF	TGTGCCAGCCAACCGACAGGGCCTCAGCAGCCCCAGCATTTT
TRBV19	TRBD1	.	13	TRBJ1-2	CASKTGGEYGYTF	TGTGCCAGTAAAACAGGGGGCGAGTATGGCTACACCTTC
TRBV7-3	.	.	14	TRBJ1-2	CASSPGGALDGYTF	TGTGCCAGCAGCCCTGGAGGGGCACTCGATGGCTACACCTTC
TRBV7-8	TRBD2	.	16	TRBJ2-7	CASSITSGSWSYEQYF	TGTGCCAGCAGCATTACTAGCGGGAGCTGGTCCTACGAGCAGTACTTC
TRBV4-3	TRBD2	once	15	TRBJ2-5	CASSQGLEGGETQYF	TGCGCCAGCAGCCAGGGACTAGAGGGGGGGGAGACCCAGTACTTC
TRBV3-1/TRBV3-2	.	.	14	TRBJ1-1	CASSPTHTNTEAFF	TGTGCCAGCAGCCCCACACATACGAACACTGAAGCTTTCTTT